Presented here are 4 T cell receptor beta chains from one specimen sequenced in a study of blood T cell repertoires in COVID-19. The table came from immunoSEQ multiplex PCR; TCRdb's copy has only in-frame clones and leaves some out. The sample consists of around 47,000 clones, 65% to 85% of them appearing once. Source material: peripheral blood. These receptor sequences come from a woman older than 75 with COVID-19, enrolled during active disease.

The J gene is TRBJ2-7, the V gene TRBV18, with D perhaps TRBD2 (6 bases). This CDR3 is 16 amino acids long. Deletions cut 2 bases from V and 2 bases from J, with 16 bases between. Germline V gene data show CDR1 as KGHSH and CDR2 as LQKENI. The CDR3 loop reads CASSPTSLSTTYEQYF. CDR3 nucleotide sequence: TGTGCCAGCTCACCAACTAGCCTCTCCACGACCTACGAGCAGTACTTC. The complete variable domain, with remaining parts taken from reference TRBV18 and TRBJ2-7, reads NAGVMQNPRHLVRRRGQEARLRCSPMKGHSHVYWYRQLPEEGLKFMVYLQKENIIDESGMPKERFSAEFPKEGPSILRIQQVVRGDSAAYFCASSPTSLSTTYEQYFGPGTRLTVT.

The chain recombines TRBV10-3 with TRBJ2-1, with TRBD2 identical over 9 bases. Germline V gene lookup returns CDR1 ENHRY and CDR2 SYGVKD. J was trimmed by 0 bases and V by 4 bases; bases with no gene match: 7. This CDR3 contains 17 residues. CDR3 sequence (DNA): TGTGCCATCAGTGGTGGTAGCGGGGGCCTCTCCTACAATGAGCAGTTCTTC. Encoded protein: CAISGGSGGLSYNEQFF.

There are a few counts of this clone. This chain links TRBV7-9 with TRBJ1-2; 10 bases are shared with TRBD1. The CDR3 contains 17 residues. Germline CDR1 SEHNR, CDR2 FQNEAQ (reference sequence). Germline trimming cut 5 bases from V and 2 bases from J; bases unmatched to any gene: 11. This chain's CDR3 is CASSQPRDRGSNYGYTF. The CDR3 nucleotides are TGTGCCAGCAGCCAACCCCGGGACAGGGGCTCCAACTATGGCTACACCTTC.

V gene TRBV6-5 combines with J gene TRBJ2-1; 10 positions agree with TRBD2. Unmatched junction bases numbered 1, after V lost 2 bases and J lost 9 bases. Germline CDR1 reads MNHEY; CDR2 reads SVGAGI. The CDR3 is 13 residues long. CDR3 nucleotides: TGTGCCAGCAGTTACGGGACTAGCGTTGAGCAGTTCTTC. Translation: CASSYGTSVEQFF.